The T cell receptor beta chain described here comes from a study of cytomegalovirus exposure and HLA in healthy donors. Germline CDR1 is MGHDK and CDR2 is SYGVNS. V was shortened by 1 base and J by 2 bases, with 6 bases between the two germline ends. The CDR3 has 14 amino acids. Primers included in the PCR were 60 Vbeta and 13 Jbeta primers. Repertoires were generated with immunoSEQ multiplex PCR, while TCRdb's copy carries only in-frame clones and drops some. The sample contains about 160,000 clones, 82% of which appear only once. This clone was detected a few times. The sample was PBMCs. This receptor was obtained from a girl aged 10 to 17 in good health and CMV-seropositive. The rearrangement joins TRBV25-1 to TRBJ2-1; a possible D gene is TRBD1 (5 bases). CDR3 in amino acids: CASSELGPYNEQFF. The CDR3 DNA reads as TGTGCCAGCAGTGAATTGGGGCCCTACAATGAGCAGTTCTTC. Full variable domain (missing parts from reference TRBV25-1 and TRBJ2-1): EADIYQTPRYLVIGTGKKITLECSQTMGHDKMYWYQQDPGMELHLIHYSYGVNSTEKGDLSSESTVSRIRTEHFPLTLESARPSHTSQYLCASSELGPYNEQFFGPGTRLTVL.